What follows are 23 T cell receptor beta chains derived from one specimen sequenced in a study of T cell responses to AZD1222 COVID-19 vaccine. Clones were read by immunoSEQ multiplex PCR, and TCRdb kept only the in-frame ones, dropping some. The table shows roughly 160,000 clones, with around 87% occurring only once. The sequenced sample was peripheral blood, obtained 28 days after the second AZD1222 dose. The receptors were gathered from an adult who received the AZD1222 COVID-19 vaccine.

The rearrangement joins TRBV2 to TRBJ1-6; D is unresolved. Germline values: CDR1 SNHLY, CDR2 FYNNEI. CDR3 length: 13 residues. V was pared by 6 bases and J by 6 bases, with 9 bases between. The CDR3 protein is CASSDNLNSPLHF. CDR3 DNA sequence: TGTGCCAGCAGCGATAATCTTAATTCACCCCTCCACTTT.

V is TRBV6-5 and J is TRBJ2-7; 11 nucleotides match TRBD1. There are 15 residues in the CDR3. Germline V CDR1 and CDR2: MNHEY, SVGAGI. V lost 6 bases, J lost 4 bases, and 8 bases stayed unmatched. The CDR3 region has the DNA TGTGCCAGCAGGGATGGAGGGACAGGGGGTTACGAGCAGTACTTC. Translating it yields CASRDGGTGGYEQYF.

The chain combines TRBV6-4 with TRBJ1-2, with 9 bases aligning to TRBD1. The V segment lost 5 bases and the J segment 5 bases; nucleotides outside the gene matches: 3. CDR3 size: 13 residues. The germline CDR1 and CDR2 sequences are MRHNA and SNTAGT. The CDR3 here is CASSPGTGYGYTF. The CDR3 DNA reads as TGTGCCAGCAGTCCAGGGACAGGGTATGGCTACACCTTC.

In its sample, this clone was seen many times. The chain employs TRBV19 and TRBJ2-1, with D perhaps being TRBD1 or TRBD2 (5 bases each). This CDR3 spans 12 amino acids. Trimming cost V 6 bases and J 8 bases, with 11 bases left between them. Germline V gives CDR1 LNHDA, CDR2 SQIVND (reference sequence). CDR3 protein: CASSIGGYEQFF. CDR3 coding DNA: TGTGCCAGTAGCATTGGGGGTTATGAGCAGTTCTTC.

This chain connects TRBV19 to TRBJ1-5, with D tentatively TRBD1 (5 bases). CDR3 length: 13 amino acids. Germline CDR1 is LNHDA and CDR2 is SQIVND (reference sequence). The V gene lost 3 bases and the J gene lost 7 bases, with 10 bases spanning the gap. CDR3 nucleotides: TGTGCCAGTAGTATGCCGGGGGGACAGCCCCAGCATTTT. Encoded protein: CASSMPGGQPQHF.

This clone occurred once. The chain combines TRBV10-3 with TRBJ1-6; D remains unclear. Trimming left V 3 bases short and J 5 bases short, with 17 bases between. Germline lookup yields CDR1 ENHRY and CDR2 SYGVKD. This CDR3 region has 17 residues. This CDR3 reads CAISEGSRGLNNSPLHF. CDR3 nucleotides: TGTGCCATCAGTGAAGGGTCCCGCGGACTTAATAATTCACCCCTCCACTTT.

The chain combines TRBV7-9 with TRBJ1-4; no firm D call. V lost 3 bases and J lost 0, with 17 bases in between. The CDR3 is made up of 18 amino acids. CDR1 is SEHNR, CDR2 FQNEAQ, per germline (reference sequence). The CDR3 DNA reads TGTGCCAGCAGCTTTCCATTCGGCGCCCATGCAACTAATGAAAAACTGTTTTTT. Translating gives CASSFPFGAHATNEKLFF.

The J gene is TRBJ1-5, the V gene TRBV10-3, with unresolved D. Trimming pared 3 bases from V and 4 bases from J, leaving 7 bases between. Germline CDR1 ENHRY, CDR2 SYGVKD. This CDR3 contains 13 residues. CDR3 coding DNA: TGTGCCATCAGTGACCGATCGAATCAGCCCCAGCATTTT. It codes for CAISDRSNQPQHF.

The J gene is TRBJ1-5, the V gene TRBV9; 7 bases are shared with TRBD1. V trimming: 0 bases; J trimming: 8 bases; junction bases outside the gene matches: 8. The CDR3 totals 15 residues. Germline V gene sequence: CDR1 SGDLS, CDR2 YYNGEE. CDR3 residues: CASSVGGRGHEPQHF. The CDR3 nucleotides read TGTGCCAGCAGCGTAGGAGGAAGGGGGCATGAGCCCCAGCATTTT.

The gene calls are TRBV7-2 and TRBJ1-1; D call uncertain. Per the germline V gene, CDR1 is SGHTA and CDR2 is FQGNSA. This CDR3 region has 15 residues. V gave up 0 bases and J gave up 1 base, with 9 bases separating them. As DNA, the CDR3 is TGTGCCAGCAGCTTAGCTTCGGTGGGGAACACTGAAGCTTTCTTT. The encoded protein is CASSLASVGNTEAFF.

CDR3 protein: CASSLVGADYEQYF. The CDR3 nucleotides read TGTGCCAGCAGTTTAGTGGGGGCGGACTACGAGCAGTACTTC. This chain uses TRBV27 with TRBJ2-7, with a tentative D call TRBD1 (6 bases). The CDR3 loop spans 14 amino acids. V gave up 2 bases and J gave up 3 bases, with 11 bases separating them. The V gene's germline CDR1 is MNHEY and CDR2 SMNVEV (reference sequence).

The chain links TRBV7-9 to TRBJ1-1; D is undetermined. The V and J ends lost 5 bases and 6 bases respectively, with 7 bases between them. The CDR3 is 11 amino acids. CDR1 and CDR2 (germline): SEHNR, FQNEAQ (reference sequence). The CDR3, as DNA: TGTGCCAGCAGCCGGACTGCTGAAGCTTTCTTT. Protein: CASSRTAEAFF.

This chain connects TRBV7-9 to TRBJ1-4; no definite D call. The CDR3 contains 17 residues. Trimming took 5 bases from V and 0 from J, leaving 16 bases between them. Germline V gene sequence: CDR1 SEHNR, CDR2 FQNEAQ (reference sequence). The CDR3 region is CASSPALLSPTNEKLFF. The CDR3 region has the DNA TGTGCCAGCAGCCCCGCCCTTCTGTCCCCAACTAATGAAAAACTGTTTTTT. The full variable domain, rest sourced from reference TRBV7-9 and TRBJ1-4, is DTGVSQNPRHKITKRGQNVTFRCDPISEHNRLYWYRQTLGQGPEFLTYFQNEAQLEKSRLLSDRFSAERPKGSFSTLEIQRTEQGDSAMYLCASSPALLSPTNEKLFFGSGTQLSVL.

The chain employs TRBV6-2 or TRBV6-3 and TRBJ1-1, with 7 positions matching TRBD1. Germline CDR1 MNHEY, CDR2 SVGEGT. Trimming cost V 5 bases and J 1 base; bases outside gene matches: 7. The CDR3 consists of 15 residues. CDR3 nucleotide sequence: TGTGCCAGCAGTAACCCTCAGGGGGGGAACACTGAAGCTTTCTTT. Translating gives CASSNPQGGNTEAFF.

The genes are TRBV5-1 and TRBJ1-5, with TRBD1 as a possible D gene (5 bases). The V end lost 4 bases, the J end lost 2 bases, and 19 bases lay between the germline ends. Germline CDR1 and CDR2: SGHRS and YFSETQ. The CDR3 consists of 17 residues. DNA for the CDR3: TGCGCCAGCAGCCGTGGAGACCCAGGGATTGGCAATCAGCCCCAGCATTTT. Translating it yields CASSRGDPGIGNQPQHF.

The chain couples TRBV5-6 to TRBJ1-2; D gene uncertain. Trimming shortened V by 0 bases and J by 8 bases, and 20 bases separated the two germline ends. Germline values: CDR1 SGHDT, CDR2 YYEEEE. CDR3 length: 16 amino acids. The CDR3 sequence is CASSLAPAVPGGGYTF. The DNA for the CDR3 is TGTGCCAGCAGCTTGGCCCCGGCAGTGCCCGGAGGGGGCTACACCTTC.

CDR3 region: CASSLVGTHGQGYEQYF. The CDR3 DNA is TGTGCCAGCAGCTTAGTGGGGACCCACGGCCAGGGCTACGAGCAGTACTTC. The chain links TRBV7-8 to TRBJ2-7, with D perhaps assigned TRBD1 or TRBD2 (5 bases each). This CDR3 spans 17 amino acids. V dropped 1 base and J dropped 3 bases, with 19 bases sitting between them. CDR1 is SGHVS, CDR2 FQNEAQ, per germline.

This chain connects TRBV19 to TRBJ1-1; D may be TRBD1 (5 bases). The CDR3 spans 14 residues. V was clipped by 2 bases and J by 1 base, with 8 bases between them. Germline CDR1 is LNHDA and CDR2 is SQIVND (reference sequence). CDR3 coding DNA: TGTGCCAGTAGTATACGGGGCCCGAACACTGAAGCTTTCTTT. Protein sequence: CASSIRGPNTEAFF.

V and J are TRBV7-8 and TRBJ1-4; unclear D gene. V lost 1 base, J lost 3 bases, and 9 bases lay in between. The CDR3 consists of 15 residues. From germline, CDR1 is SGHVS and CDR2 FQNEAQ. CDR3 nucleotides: TGTGCCAGCAGCTTAGTTCCAGTACCTAATGAAAAACTGTTTTTT. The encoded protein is CASSLVPVPNEKLFF.

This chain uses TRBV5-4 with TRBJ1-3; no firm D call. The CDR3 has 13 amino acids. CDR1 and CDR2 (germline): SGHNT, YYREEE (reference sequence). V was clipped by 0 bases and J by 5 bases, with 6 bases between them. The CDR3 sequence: CASSLDTRNTIYF. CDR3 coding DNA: TGTGCCAGCAGCTTGGACACGAGAAACACCATATATTTT.

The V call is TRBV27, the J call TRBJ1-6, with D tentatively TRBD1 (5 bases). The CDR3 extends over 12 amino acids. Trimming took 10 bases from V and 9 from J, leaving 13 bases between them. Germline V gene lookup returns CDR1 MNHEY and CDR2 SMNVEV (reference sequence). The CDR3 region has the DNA TGTGCCACCAGGGCGGTTGGTTCACCCCTCCACTTT. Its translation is CATRAVGSPLHF.

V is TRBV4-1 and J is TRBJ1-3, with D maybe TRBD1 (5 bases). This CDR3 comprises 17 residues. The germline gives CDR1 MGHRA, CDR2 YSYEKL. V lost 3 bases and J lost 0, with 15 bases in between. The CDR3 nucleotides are TGCGCCAGCAGCCAGTCGGGACCCCTGAGCTCTGGAAACACCATATATTTT. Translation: CASSQSGPLSSGNTIYF.

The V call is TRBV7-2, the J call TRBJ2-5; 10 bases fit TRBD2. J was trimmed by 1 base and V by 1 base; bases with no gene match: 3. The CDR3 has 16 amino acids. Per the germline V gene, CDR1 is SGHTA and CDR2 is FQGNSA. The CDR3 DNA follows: TGTGCCAGCAGCTTAGGGCCTAGCGGGGGCCAAGAGACCCAGTACTTC. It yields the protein CASSLGPSGGQETQYF.